These 25 T cell receptor beta chains share one sample of origin, sequenced in a study of blood T cell repertoires in COVID-19. Assay: immunoSEQ multiplex PCR; the TCRdb copy retains only in-frame clones and omits some. This table holds some 350,000 clones, under 95% found once. Material: peripheral blood. These receptors all stem from a woman aged 18-29 years who had recovered from COVID-19.

The chain has TRBV11-3 and TRBJ2-1; a weak D match, TRBD2 (5 bases). V was cut by 1 base and J by 6 bases, with 13 bases left in between. The CDR3 sequence is 15 residues long. Germline CDR1 is SGHNT and CDR2 is YENEEA. This chain's CDR3 is CASSLARLASNEQFF. The CDR3 region has the DNA TGTGCCAGCAGCTTAGCCCGGCTAGCTTCCAATGAGCAGTTCTTC.

J is TRBJ2-7 and V is TRBV7-2; tentative D call: TRBD2 (6 bases). The V and J ends lost 0 bases and 2 bases respectively, with 11 bases between them. The CDR3 is 15 residues long. CDR1 SGHTA and CDR2 FQGNSA come from the germline V gene. The CDR3 nucleotides read TGTGCCAGCAGCTTAGCGTTCGGCGGGGCCTACGAGCAGTACGTC. It translates to CASSLAFGGAYEQYV.

This clone appeared a single time. The gene calls are TRBV7-7 and TRBJ2-2; unclear D gene. V was cut by 5 bases and J by 0 bases, with 7 bases left in between. Germline values: CDR1 SSHAT, CDR2 FNYEAQ (reference sequence). This CDR3 is 14 amino acids long. The CDR3 sequence is CASSPSTNTGELFF. Here the CDR3 DNA reads TGTGCCAGCAGCCCCTCTACGAACACCGGGGAGCTGTTTTTT.

The rearrangement uses TRBV14 and TRBJ1-1; 7 positions match TRBD1. V was pared by 2 bases and J by 4 bases, with 1 base of the junction left unmatched. Looked up from germline, CDR1 is SGHDN and CDR2 is FVKESK. The CDR3 consists of 13 residues. CDR3: CASSQRGRTEAFF. For the CDR3, the DNA is TGTGCCAGCAGCCAAAGGGGGCGCACTGAAGCTTTCTTT.

In its sample, this clone was seen once. The V and J genes are TRBV12-5 and TRBJ2-1, with 8 bases aligning to TRBD2. This CDR3 spans 16 amino acids. CDR1 LGHNT and CDR2 FRNRAP come from the germline V gene. Losses at the gene ends were 0 bases for V and 9 bases for J; bases not matched to a gene: 10. The CDR3 coding sequence is TGTGCTAGTGGTTTGGTAATGGGACCGGGAGGGATTGAGCAGTTCTTC. This encodes CASGLVMGPGGIEQFF.

The V and J genes are TRBV5-1 and TRBJ2-5; D not certain. Trimming took off 6 bases at V and 3 bases at J, with 6 bases between the two ends. Germline loops: CDR1 SGHRS, CDR2 YFSETQ. The CDR3 has 11 amino acids. Written as DNA, the CDR3 is TGCGCCAGCACAGGTGAAGAGACCCAGTACTTC. Amino acids: CASTGEETQYF.

The chain uses TRBV7-9 and TRBJ2-2, with D perhaps TRBD1 (5 bases). The CDR3 totals 18 residues. Germline V gene sequence: CDR1 SEHNR, CDR2 FQNEAQ (reference sequence). V dropped 1 base and J dropped 0 bases, with 15 bases sitting between them. CDR3 loop: CASSLVLGQRSNTGELFF. The CDR3 DNA follows: TGTGCCAGCAGCTTAGTACTCGGACAACGATCGAACACCGGGGAGCTGTTTTTT.

This clone was seen only once. The chain recombines TRBV7-7 with TRBJ2-7; tentative D call: TRBD1 (6 bases). Germline values: CDR1 SSHAT, CDR2 FNYEAQ (reference sequence). The CDR3 loop spans 16 amino acids. Trimming shortened V by 6 bases and J by 0 bases, and 18 bases separated the two germline ends. The CDR3 reads CASSPVRRDISYEQYV. As DNA, the CDR3 is TGTGCCAGCAGTCCGGTACGACGGGACATCTCCTACGAGCAGTACGTC.

The rearrangement links TRBV2 to TRBJ2-1, with D perhaps matching TRBD1 (5 bases). Germline CDR1 reads SNHLY; CDR2 reads FYNNEI. The germline V and J ends were trimmed by 6 bases and 0 bases, with 9 bases remaining between them. The CDR3 contains 14 residues. The DNA for the CDR3 is TGTGCCAGCAGGGGGCGAAGCTCCTACAATGAGCAGTTCTTC. Translation: CASRGRSSYNEQFF.

This chain joins TRBV11-2 and TRBJ2-7; 9 bases line up with TRBD1. The CDR3 spans 16 residues. Germline CDR1 reads SGHAT; CDR2 reads FQNNGV. V dropped 1 base and J dropped 4; count of bases not matched to a gene: 8. CDR3 nucleotide sequence: TGTGCCAGCAGCTTAGGGATCCGGGACAGGGATTACGAGCAGTACGTC. This sequence encodes CASSLGIRDRDYEQYV.

This clone showed up just once. The J gene is TRBJ2-4, the V gene TRBV20-1; D perhaps matches TRBD2 (5 bases). This CDR3 comprises 13 residues. Germline V gene data show CDR1 as DFQATT and CDR2 as SNEGSKA (reference sequence). With 3 bases removed from V and 4 bases from J, the gap between germline ends came to 10 bases. DNA for the CDR3: TGCAGTGCTAGTGGACTGGCGAAAAACATTCAGTACTTC. It is translated as CSASGLAKNIQYF.

V and J are TRBV7-9 and TRBJ2-3; no clear D gene. Germline CDR1 and CDR2: SEHNR and FQNEAQ (reference sequence). The V end was cut by 2 bases, the J end by 6 bases, with 6 bases between. The CDR3 is 12 residues long. The DNA for the CDR3 is TGTGCCAGCAGCTTACGGCGGGATACGCAGTATTTT. Its protein product is CASSLRRDTQYF.

The CDR3 coding sequence is TGTGCCAGCAGCTTAGATTTGTCGTTACGGGTGGAGACCCAGTACTTC. Amino acids: CASSLDLSLRVETQYF. V usage is TRBV5-8 and J usage is TRBJ2-5; D is uncertain. Germline values: CDR1 SGHTS, CDR2 YDEGEE. The CDR3 sequence is 16 residues long. V lost 2 bases, J lost 5 bases, and 19 bases lay in between.

The V gene is TRBV7-8, the J gene TRBJ1-3; D unresolved. V was cut by 4 bases and J by 3 bases, with 7 bases left in between. CDR1 and CDR2 from the germline V gene are SGHVS and FQNEAQ. The CDR3 sequence is 13 residues long. The CDR3 sequence: CASSSEVGNTIYF. Written as DNA, the CDR3 is TGTGCCAGCAGCTCAGAAGTTGGAAACACCATATATTTT.

The chain carries TRBV7-8 and TRBJ2-1, with 10 bases identical to TRBD2. This CDR3 is built from 14 residues. Per germline, CDR1 SGHVS and CDR2 FQNEAQ. Trimming cost V 6 bases and J 4 bases; bases outside gene matches: 3. The chain's CDR3 is CASRVAGGYNEQFF. CDR3 DNA sequence: TGTGCCAGCAGGGTAGCGGGAGGTTACAATGAGCAGTTCTTC.

This chain links TRBV24-1 with TRBJ1-5, with TRBD1 matching over 9 bases. The trim removed 3 bases at V and 7 bases at J, leaving 3 bases unmatched. The CDR3 totals 14 residues. CDR1 is KGHDR and CDR2 is SFDVKD in the germline V gene. The CDR3 reads CATSDRQGGQPQHF. The CDR3 DNA follows: TGTGCCACCAGTGATAGACAGGGGGGGCAGCCCCAGCATTTT.

The chain has TRBV18 and TRBJ2-3; TRBD1 matches 11 bases. The germline gives CDR1 KGHSH, CDR2 LQKENI. CDR3 length: 16 amino acids. The ends lost 5 bases at V and 4 bases at J; junction bases unmatched: 8. CDR3 bases: TGTGCCAGCTCAGCGTCCGGGACAGGGGGGTCAGATACGCAGTATTTT. Amino acids: CASSASGTGGSDTQYF. Filled out from reference TRBV18 and TRBJ2-3, the complete variable domain reads NAGVMQNPRHLVRRRGQEARLRCSPMKGHSHVYWYRQLPEEGLKFMVYLQKENIIDESGMPKERFSAEFPKEGPSILRIQQVVRGDSAAYFCASSASGTGGSDTQYFGPGTRLTVL.

V and J are TRBV30 and TRBJ2-2; D perhaps matches TRBD1 (5 bases). Germline V CDR1 and CDR2: GTSNPN, SVGIG (reference sequence). Trimming stripped 0 bases from V and 3 bases from J, with 11 bases between. This CDR3 contains 15 residues. In nucleotides, the CDR3 is TGTGCCTGGAGTGTACAAGGGGTGGACACCGGGGAGCTGTTTTTT. This translates into CAWSVQGVDTGELFF.

This sequence joins TRBV28 and TRBJ1-2, with no clear D. The CDR3 has 13 residues. V dropped 7 bases and J dropped 7 bases, with 16 bases sitting between them. CDR1 is MDHEN, CDR2 SYDVKM, per germline. The CDR3 bases are TGTGCCAGCACCCCGGGTGATCTGGGTGGCTACACCTTC. The encoded protein is CASTPGDLGGYTF.

The sample holds one count of this clone. The chain employs TRBV18 and TRBJ2-7; D perhaps matches TRBD1 (7 bases). This CDR3 region has 15 residues. Trimming shortened V by 6 bases and J by 0 bases, and 15 bases separated the two germline ends. Germline assignment: CDR1 KGHSH and CDR2 LQKENI. CDR3 sequence reads: CASSRGTSSSYEQYV. The CDR3 region has the DNA TGTGCCAGCTCCAGGGGGACTTCTAGCTCCTACGAGCAGTACGTC.

V is TRBV7-9 and J is TRBJ2-5; D may be TRBD2 (6 bases). CDR1 and CDR2 from the germline V gene are SEHNR and FQNEAQ (reference sequence). The CDR3 contains 13 residues. Trimming removed 5 bases from V and 4 bases from J, with 11 bases in between. The CDR3 DNA is TGTGCCAGCAGCCCTTCCGGGGGAGAGACCCAGTACTTC. This gives the protein CASSPSGGETQYF.

The gene calls are TRBV11-3 and TRBJ1-2; D is undetermined. CDR3 length equals 13 residues. CDR1 and CDR2 (germline): SGHNT, YENEEA. Deletions cut 2 bases from V and 2 bases from J, with 6 bases between. The CDR3 sequence: CASSLYRNYGYTF. The CDR3 coding sequence is TGTGCCAGCAGCTTATACAGAAACTATGGCTACACCTTC.

Only one count was recorded for this clone. The chain combines TRBV5-1 with TRBJ2-7, with 12 bases aligning to TRBD2. The V gene's germline CDR1 is SGHRS and CDR2 YFSETQ. V trimming: 3 bases; J trimming: 6 bases; junction bases outside the gene matches: 4. This CDR3 is 14 amino acids long. CDR3 coding DNA: TGCGCCAGCAGCTCGACTAGCGGGAGTGTCGAGCAGTACGTC. Amino acids: CASSSTSGSVEQYV.

The chain employs TRBV27 and TRBJ1-2; D may be TRBD1 (5 bases). The V and J ends lost 2 bases and 5 bases respectively, with 12 bases between them. Germline V gene lookup returns CDR1 MNHEY and CDR2 SMNVEV (reference sequence). CDR3 length: 14 amino acids. This CDR3 is CASSLRTFGYGYTF. CDR3 nucleotide sequence: TGTGCCAGCAGTTTAAGGACATTTGGGTATGGCTACACCTTC.

The CDR3 nucleotides are TGTGCCAGTAGTATGGCGGGTCAGCCCCAGCATTTT. Its protein product is CASSMAGQPQHF. This chain connects TRBV19 to TRBJ1-5; D call uncertain. This CDR3 is built from 12 residues. Trimming stripped 3 bases from V and 6 bases from J, with 6 bases between. Germline V gene sequence: CDR1 LNHDA, CDR2 SQIVND (reference sequence).